This TCR beta chain was profiled in a study of blood T cell repertoires in COVID-19. Study information: T cells, B-cell-depleted T cells, or PBMCs supplied cDNA or gDNA.

TCRdb keeps only in-frame clones here, not all; method: immunoSEQ multiplex PCR. The profile covers 100,000 to 150,000 clones, with roughly 88% appearing a single time and 1% to 1.5% taken by the ten largest. The receptor was isolated from a woman of 80 years or more with acute or convalescent COVID-19. Sequences were obtained from peripheral blood.

The CDR3: CASNRGPDTQYF. DNA of the CDR3: TGTGCCAGCAACAGAGGGCCAGATACGCAGTATTTT. The chain combines TRBV2 with TRBJ2-3, with D possibly being TRBD2 (5 bases). The V gene lost 7 bases and the J gene lost 4 bases, with 9 bases spanning the gap. In germline, CDR1 is SNHLY, CDR2 FYNNEI. The CDR3 loop spans 12 amino acids. The variable domain in full, with the rest retrieved from reference TRBV2 and TRBJ2-3, is EPEVTQTPSHQVTQMGQEVILRCVPISNHLYFYWYRQILGQKVEFLVSFYNNEISEKSEIFDDQFSVERPDGSNFTLKIRSTKLEDSAMYFCASNRGPDTQYFGPGTRLTVL.